This paragraph covers one TCR beta chain sequence. The source of the sample is a study of technical replicates of blood from a handful of donors. Sequencing used immunoSEQ multiplex PCR; TCRdb keeps in-frame clones, though not all of them. Among about 94,000 clones listed, almost 97% were seen once. Germline V gene lookup returns CDR1 MNHEY and CDR2 SMNVEV (reference sequence). Trimming cost V 7 bases and J 8 bases, with 20 bases left between them. This CDR3 is 14 amino acids long. This sequence joins TRBV27 and TRBJ1-2; no definite D call. The sequence came from a human donor in good health. What was sequenced was T cells isolated from PBMCs. In DNA, the CDR3 is TGTGCCAGCACCCCGACTCCCACTTCCTACGGCTACACCTTC. It specifies CASTPTPTSYGYTF.